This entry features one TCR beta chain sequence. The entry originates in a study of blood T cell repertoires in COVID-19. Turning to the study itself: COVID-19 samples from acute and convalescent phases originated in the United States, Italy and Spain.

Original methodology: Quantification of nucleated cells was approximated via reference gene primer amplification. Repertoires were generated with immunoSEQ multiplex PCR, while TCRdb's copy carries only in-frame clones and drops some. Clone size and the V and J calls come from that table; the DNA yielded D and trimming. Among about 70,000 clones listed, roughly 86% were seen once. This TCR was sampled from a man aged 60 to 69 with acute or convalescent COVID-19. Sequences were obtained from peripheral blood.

CDR3 coding DNA: TGTGCCAGCAGCTTGGGCAGGGGCGGCGACTATGGCTACACCTTC. Its translation is CASSLGRGGDYGYTF. This chain uses TRBV5-8 with TRBJ1-2; D might be TRBD1 (6 bases). Germline V gives CDR1 SGHTS, CDR2 YDEGEE. With 0 bases removed from V and 3 bases from J, the gap between germline ends came to 12 bases. The CDR3 is 15 residues long. The full variable domain, its missing parts supplied by reference TRBV5-8 and TRBJ1-2, is EAGVTQSPTHLIKTRGQQATLRCSPISGHTSVYWYQQALGLGLQFLLWYDEGEERNRGNFPPRFSGRQFPNYSSELNVNALELEDSALYLCASSLGRGGDYGYTFGSGTRLTVV.